The clone carrying this TCR beta chain rates as medium-sized. These data originate in a study of blood T cell repertoires in COVID-19. In the authors' methods: Amplification from reference gene primers served as the basis for estimated nucleated cell counts. Using immunoSEQ multiplex PCR, the repertoire was profiled, and TCRdb retains in-frame clones only, with some absent. The DNA gave D and trimming, while V, J and clone size come from that table. The top ten hold 7.3% of the sample, which has about 26,000 clones, around 61% seen once. Germline values: CDR1 SGHNT, CDR2 YYREEE (reference sequence). Trimming cost V 0 bases and J 5 bases, with 15 bases left between them. This CDR3 contains 16 residues.

Sequenced sample: peripheral blood. The TCR sequence derives from a man in his 60s with active or convalescent COVID-19. This chain joins TRBV5-4 and TRBJ2-1; a weak D match, TRBD2 (6 bases). The CDR3 DNA sequence: TGTGCCAGCAGCTTGGTTGGCTGGACTACGGACAATGAGCAGTTCTTC. Amino acid sequence: CASSLVGWTTDNEQFF.